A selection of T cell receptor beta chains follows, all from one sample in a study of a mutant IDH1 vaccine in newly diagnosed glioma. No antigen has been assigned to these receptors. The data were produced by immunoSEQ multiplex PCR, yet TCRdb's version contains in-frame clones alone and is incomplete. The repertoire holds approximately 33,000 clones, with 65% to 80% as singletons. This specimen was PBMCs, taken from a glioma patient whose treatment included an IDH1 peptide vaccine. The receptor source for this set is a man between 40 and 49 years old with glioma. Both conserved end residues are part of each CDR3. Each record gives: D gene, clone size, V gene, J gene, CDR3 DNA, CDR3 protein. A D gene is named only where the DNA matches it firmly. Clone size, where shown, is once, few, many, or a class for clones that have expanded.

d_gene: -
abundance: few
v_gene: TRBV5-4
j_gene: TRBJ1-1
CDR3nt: TGTGCCAGCAGACGGACCGGGGGTGGGACTGAAGCTTTCTTT
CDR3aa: CASRRTGGGTEAFF

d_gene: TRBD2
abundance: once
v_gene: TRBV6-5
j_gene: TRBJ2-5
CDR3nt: TGTGCCAGCAGCTCCGAAGCGGGGGACCAAGAGACCCAGTACTTC
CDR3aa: CASSSEAGDQETQYF

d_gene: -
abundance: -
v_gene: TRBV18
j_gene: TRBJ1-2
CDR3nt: TGTGCCAGCTCACCGGGAGAGGGGAAGACCGGCTACACCTTC
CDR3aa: CASSPGEGKTGYTF

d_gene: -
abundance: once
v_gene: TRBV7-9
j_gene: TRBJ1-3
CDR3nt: TGTGCCAGCAGCTTAGCCCGCCCGAGCTCTGGAAACACCATATATTTT
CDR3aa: CASSLARPSSGNTIYF

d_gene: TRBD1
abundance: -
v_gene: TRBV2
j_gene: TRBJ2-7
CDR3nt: TGTGCCAGCACCGGGACAGGGAAATACGAGCAGTACTTC
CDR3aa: CASTGTGKYEQYF

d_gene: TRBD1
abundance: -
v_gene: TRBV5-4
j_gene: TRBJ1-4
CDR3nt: TGTGCCAGCAGCCACAGGGGGGGGGAAAAACTGTTTTTT
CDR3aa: CASSHRGGEKLFF

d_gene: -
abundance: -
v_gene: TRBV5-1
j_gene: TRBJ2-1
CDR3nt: TGCGCCAGCAGCTGGCGGGGAGGCCCCCGTGAGCAGTTCTTC
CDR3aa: CASSWRGGPREQFF

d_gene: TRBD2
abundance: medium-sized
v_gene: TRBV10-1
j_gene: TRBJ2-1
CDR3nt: TGCGCCAGCAGTGAGTTCATCCCTCGGACTAGCGGCGCTACAGATGAGCAGTTCTTC
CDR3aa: CASSEFIPRTSGATDEQFF

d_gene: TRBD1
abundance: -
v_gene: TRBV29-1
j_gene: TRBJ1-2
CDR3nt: TGCAGCGTTGAAGATTCATTGGGACAGGGGACCTATGGCTACACCTTC
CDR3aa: CSVEDSLGQGTYGYTF

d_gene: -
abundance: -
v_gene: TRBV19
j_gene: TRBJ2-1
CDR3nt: TGTGCCAGTGCCCCGGGACTGCGATACAATGAGCAGTTCTTC
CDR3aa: CASAPGLRYNEQFF

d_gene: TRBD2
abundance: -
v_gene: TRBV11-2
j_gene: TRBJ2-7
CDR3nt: TGTGCCAGCAGCTTGGTTGCGGGAGTCTACGAGCAGTACTTC
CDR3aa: CASSLVAGVYEQYF

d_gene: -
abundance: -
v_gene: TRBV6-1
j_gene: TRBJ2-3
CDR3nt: TGTGCCAGCAGTGAGAACAAGGTAGTAGTTACGCAGTATTTT
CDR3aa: CASSENKVVVTQYF

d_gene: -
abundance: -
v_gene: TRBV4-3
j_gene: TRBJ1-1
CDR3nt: TGCGCCAGCAGCCAAGCTATTGGCAGGGGGAACACTGAAGCTTTCTTT
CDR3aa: CASSQAIGRGNTEAFF

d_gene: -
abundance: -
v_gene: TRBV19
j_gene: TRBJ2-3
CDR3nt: TGTGCCAGTAGTATAGAACTCCGGGAGACAGATACGCAGTATTTT
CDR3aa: CASSIELRETDTQYF

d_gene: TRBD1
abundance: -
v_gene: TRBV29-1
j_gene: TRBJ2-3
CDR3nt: TGCAGCGTGCGGGACAGGGAGACAGATACGCAGTATTTT
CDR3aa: CSVRDRETDTQYF

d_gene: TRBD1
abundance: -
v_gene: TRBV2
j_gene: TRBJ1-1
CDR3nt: TGTGCCAGCAGGAGACTCGGGACAGGGAACACTGAAGCTTTCTTT
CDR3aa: CASRRLGTGNTEAFF

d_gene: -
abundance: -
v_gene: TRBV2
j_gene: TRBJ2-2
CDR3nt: TGTGCCAGCAGTGGTTCTCGGGCGAACACCGGGGAGCTGTTTTTT
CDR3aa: CASSGSRANTGELFF

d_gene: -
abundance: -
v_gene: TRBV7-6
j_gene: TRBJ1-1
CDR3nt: TGTGCCAGCAGCTCGGGACACGAGATCTCTGAAGCTTTCTTT
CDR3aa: CASSSGHEISEAFF

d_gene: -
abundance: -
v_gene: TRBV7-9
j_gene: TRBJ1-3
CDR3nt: TGTGCCAGCAGTTCCGGGACATACTCTGGAAACACCATATATTTT
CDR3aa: CASSSGTYSGNTIYF

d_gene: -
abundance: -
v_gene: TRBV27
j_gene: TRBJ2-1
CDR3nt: TGTGCCAGCAGTTCGCAAGGGGCGAATTACAATGAGCAGTTCTTC
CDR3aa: CASSSQGANYNEQFF

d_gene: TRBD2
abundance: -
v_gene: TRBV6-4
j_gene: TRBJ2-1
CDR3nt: TGTGCCAGCAGTGACTCTTCTAGCGGGAGTTATGAGCAGTTCTTC
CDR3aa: CASSDSSSGSYEQFF

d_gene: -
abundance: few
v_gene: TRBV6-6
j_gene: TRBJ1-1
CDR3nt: TGTGCCAGCAGTTACTCGGAGCAGGGAAACACTGAAGCTTTCTTT
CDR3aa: CASSYSEQGNTEAFF

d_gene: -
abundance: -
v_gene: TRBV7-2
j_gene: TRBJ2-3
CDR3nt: TGTGCCAGCGGATACTTTCGGGGCACAGATACGCAGTATTTT
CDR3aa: CASGYFRGTDTQYF

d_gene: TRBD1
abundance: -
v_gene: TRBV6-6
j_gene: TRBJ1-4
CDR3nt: TGTGCCAGCAGCTGGGACAGGAGGAATGAAAAACTGTTTTTT
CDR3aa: CASSWDRRNEKLFF